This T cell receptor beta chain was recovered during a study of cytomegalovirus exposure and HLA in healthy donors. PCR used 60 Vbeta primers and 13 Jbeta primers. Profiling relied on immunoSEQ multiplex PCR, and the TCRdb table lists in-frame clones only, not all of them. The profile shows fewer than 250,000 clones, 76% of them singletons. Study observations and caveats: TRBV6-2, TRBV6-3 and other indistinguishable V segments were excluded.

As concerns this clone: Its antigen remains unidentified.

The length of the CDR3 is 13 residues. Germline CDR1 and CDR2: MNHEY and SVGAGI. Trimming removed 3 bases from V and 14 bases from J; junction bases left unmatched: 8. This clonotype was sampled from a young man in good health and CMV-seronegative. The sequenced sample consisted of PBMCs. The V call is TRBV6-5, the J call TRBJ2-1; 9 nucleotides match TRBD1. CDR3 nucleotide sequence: TGTGCCAGCAGTTATTATCGGGACAGGGATGAGTTCTTC. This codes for CASSYYRDRDEFF.